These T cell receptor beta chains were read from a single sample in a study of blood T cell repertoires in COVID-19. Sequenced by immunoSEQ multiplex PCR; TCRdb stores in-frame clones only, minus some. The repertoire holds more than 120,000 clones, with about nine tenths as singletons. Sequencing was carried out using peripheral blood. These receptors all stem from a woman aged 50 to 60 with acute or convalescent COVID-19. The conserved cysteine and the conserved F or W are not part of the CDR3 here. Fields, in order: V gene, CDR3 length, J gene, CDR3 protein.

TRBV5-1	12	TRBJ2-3	ASSRDRVADTQY
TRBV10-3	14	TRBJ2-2	ATELGPANPTGELF
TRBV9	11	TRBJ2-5	ASSVVQGETQY
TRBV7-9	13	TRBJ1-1	ASSHLGEGSTEAF
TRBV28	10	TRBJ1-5	AIEVSNQPQH
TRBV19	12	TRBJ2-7	ASSMGTGVDEQY
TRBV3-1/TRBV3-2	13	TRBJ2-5	ASSQDSGDWETQY
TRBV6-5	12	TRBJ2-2	ASSYTPNTGELF
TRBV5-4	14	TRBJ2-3	ASSVRQGIVADTQY
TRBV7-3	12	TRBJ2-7	ASSKDSYSYEQY
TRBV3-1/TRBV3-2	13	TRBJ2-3	ASSQVSLSTDTQY
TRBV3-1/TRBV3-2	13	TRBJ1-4	ASSQVGTGKEKLF
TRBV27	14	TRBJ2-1	ASSPLGKVGLDEQF
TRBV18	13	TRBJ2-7	ASSPPGRGSDEQY
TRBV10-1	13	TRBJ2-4	ASSESGATKNIQY
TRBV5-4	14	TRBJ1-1	ASSVPTGTENARAF
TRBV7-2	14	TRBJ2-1	ASSLEGTSGYNEQF
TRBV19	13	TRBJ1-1	ASSMRDRGREEAF
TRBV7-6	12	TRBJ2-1	ASSLRTGINEQF
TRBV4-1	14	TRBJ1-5	ASSQPDRGSNQPQH
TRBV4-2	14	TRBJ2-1	ASSQDPRRPYNEQF
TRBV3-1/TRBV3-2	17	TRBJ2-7	ASSQDLPGLAGGSHEQY
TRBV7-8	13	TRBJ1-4	ASSLRGPRGEKLF
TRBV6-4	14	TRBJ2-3	ASSDSGRGSTDTQY
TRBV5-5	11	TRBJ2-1	ASSFGGYNEQF
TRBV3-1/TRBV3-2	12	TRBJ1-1	ASSPATGVTEAF
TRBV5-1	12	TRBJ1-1	ASSLGSGGTEAF
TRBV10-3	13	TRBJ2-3	AITLTSGGTDTQY
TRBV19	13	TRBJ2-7	ASSSRDYPSYEQY
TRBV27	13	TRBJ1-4	ASSLQRGSNEKLF
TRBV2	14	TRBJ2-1	ASRRTSGGAENEQF
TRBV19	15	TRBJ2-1	ASSTHPGLAGGNEQF
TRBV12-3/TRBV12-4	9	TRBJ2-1	ASSLIQGQF
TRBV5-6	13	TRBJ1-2	ASSLDLTPDYGYT
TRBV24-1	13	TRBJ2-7	ATSPTTGDIYEQY
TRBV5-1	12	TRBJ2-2	ASSVDRGTGELF
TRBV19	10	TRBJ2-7	ASRGSPYEQY
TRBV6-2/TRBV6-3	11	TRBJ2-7	ASSYTGPYEQY
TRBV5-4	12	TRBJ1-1	ASSFLGTQRGAF
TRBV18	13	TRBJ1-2	ASSPNPGEGYGYT
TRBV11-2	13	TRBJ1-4	ASSLQGGVDEKLF
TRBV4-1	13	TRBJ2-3	ASSRKTTPTDTQY
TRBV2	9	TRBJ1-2	ASRTGYGYT
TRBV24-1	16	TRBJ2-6	ATSEGLAGLSGANVLT
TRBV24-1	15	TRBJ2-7	ATSDPSRDRGFYEQY
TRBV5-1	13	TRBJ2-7	ASSSAQGGPYEQY
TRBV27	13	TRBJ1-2	ASSHARGLGDGYT
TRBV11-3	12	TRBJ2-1	ASSVGQGTNEQF
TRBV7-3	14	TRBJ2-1	ASSLTVRGPYNEQF
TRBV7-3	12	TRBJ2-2	ASSLAGFTGELF
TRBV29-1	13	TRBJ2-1	SVRLAGTPYNEQF
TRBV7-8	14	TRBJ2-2	ASSLATLRYTGELF
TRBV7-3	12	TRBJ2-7	ASSFLGGGYEQY
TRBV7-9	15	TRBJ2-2	ASSLRDRGQNTGELF
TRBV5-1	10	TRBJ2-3	ASSLAPDTQY
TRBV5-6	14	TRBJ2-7	ASSSRGEQGAREQY
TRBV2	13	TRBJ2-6	ASSEGGSGANVLT